The 19 T cell receptor beta chains given below trace back to one sample, sequenced in a study of T cells in localized non-small cell lung cancer (dated by TCRdb to the early 2020s). The library was produced with the immunoSEQ multiplex PCR assay. TCRdb took over this immuneACCESS table, retaining in-frame rearrangements with V and J assigned. Such tables are incomplete; in checked studies, under half of the missing clones stem from an unresolved V gene, and the remainder is unexplained. In all, the sample holds fewer than 25,000 clones, and about nine tenths of those were seen once. The ten top clones hold about 1% of the sample. The sequencing used peripheral blood, collected before any cancer treatment. The receptors here all came from a woman aged 40-70 years with stage I lung adenocarcinoma.

The CDR3 region is CASSLLRSSGGGETQYF. The CDR3 nucleotides are TGCGCCAGCAGCTTGTTGCGGTCTAGCGGGGGTGGGGAGACCCAGTACTTC. J is TRBJ2-5 and V is TRBV5-1; TRBD2 matches 10 bases. Germline V gives CDR1 SGHRS, CDR2 YFSETQ. Trimming cost V 1 base and J 5 bases; bases outside gene matches: 11. The CDR3 is 17 amino acids.

This clone is medium-sized. The chain recombines TRBV9 with TRBJ2-1; D gene uncertain. Germline V gene lookup returns CDR1 SGDLS and CDR2 YYNGEE. This CDR3 has 15 amino acids. Trimming took 3 bases from V and 10 from J, leaving 20 bases between them. CDR3 in amino acids: CASSEGSTSNAEQFF. The CDR3 DNA reads as TGTGCCAGCAGCGAAGGCTCGACCTCCAACGCGGAGCAGTTCTTC.

V usage is TRBV30 and J usage is TRBJ2-1, with D possibly TRBD1 on 7 matching bases. This CDR3 has 14 residues. The V gene lost 0 bases and the J gene lost 8 bases, with 14 bases spanning the gap. Per the germline V gene, CDR1 is GTSNPN and CDR2 is SVGIG (reference sequence). The CDR3 protein is CAWSVGGGGHEQFF. The CDR3 nucleotides read TGTGCCTGGAGTGTAGGAGGAGGGGGCCATGAGCAGTTCTTC.

The gene calls are TRBV7-6 and TRBJ2-3, with 9 bases matching TRBD2. J was trimmed by 6 bases and V by 3 bases; bases with no gene match: 1. Germline CDR1 is SGHVS and CDR2 is FNYEAQ. The CDR3 has 13 amino acids. The CDR3 region has the DNA TGTGCCAGCAGCTTTCTAGCGGGGGATACGCAGTATTTT. Translated: CASSFLAGDTQYF.

The V gene is TRBV7-2, the J gene TRBJ2-5; D is uncertain. V lost 1 base, J lost 5 bases, and 8 bases lay in between. CDR3 size: 13 residues. The germline V gene has CDR1 SGHTA and CDR2 FQGNSA. Written as DNA, the CDR3 is TGTGCCAGCAGCTTAGGGTTTCGTGAGACCCAGTACTTC. Translated: CASSLGFRETQYF.

The chain couples TRBV6-5 to TRBJ2-3, with 7 bases matching TRBD1. The CDR3 sequence is 15 residues long. CDR1 and CDR2 from the germline V gene are MNHEY and SVGAGI. V lost 0 bases and J lost 1; bases outside the gene matches: 1. The CDR3 loop reads CASSYSGTGTDTQYF. The DNA for the CDR3 is TGTGCCAGCAGTTACTCTGGGACAGGCACAGATACGCAGTATTTT.

The CDR3: CSVDVRGTEAFF. DNA for the CDR3: TGCAGCGTTGACGTTCGAGGGACCGAAGCTTTCTTT. This chain connects TRBV29-1 to TRBJ1-1; tentatively, D is TRBD1 (5 bases). CDR1 and CDR2 (germline): SQVTM, ANQGSEA. The CDR3 is made up of 12 amino acids. With 3 bases removed from V and 8 bases from J, the gap between germline ends came to 13 bases.

This clone is a singleton in its sample. V usage is TRBV6-6 and J usage is TRBJ1-4; no firm D call. The V gene's germline CDR1 is MNHNY and CDR2 SVGAGI (reference sequence). There are 12 residues in the CDR3. Trimming shortened V by 5 bases and J by 8 bases, and 9 bases separated the two germline ends. CDR3 coding DNA: TGTGCCAGCAGTCCGAACCTGGAAAAACTGTTTTTT. Its protein is CASSPNLEKLFF.

The chain carries TRBV30 and TRBJ2-1; TRBD2 is a possible D gene (5 bases). The CDR3 has 14 amino acids. The V gene lost 4 bases and the J gene lost 7 bases, with 17 bases spanning the gap. Looked up from germline, CDR1 is GTSNPN and CDR2 is SVGIG (reference sequence). The CDR3 reads CAWTPRGSRNEQFF. CDR3 sequence (DNA): TGTGCCTGGACTCCCCGGGGTAGCAGGAATGAGCAGTTCTTC.

The J gene is TRBJ1-5, the V gene TRBV4-3, with a tentative D call TRBD1 (5 bases). V dropped 8 bases and J dropped 11 bases, with 7 bases sitting between them. CDR1 LGHNA and CDR2 YSLEER come from the germline V gene. The CDR3 is 9 amino acids. The CDR3 DNA follows: TGCGCCAGCTGGACAACCCAGCATTTT. Residues: CASWTTQHF.

The rearrangement links TRBV7-2 to TRBJ2-3, with D perhaps TRBD2 (5 bases). Germline V gene sequence: CDR1 SGHTA, CDR2 FQGNSA. The length of the CDR3 is 11 residues. V lost 5 bases and J lost 5, with 5 bases in between. The CDR3 DNA reads TGTGCCAGCAGCGAGGGAGATACGCAGTATTTT. This translates into CASSEGDTQYF. Full variable domain (missing parts from reference TRBV7-2 and TRBJ2-3): GAGVSQSPSNKVTEKGKDVELRCDPISGHTALYWYRQSLGQGLEFLIYFQGNSAPDKSGLPSDRFSAERTGGSVSTLTIQRTQQEDSAVYLCASSEGDTQYFGPGTRLTVL.

This chain joins TRBV28 and TRBJ1-2; unclear D gene. The CDR3 loop spans 12 amino acids. V lost 6 bases to trimming and J lost 8 bases, with 13 bases between them. Germline V gives CDR1 MDHEN, CDR2 SYDVKM. The CDR3 protein is CASRPNNDGYTF. The CDR3 DNA is TGTGCCAGCAGGCCCAATAACGACGGCTACACCTTC.

This clone was counted a single time. This chain links TRBV4-3 with TRBJ2-3, with D unclear. Germline loops: CDR1 LGHNA, CDR2 YSLEER. With 4 bases removed from V and 5 bases from J, the gap between germline ends came to 13 bases. The CDR3 covers 14 residues. Here the CDR3 DNA reads TGCGCCAGCAGCCCGGGTGCGGCAAAAGATACGCAGTATTTT. Translated: CASSPGAAKDTQYF.

To note about this clone: Additional DNA sequences in this sample encode the identical CDR3. This sequence joins TRBV6-6 and TRBJ2-4; D gene unclear. Looked up from germline, CDR1 is MNHNY and CDR2 is SVGAGI (reference sequence). The CDR3 runs to 15 residues. V gave up 6 bases and J gave up 1 base, with 13 bases separating them. CDR3 DNA sequence: TGTGCCAGCAGCCAATTTACCCGTGCCAAAAACATTCAGTACTTC. Its protein product is CASSQFTRAKNIQYF.

The CDR3 region has the DNA TGTGCCAGCAGTGACGGGGGCTCGAGGGGGACTAACTATGGCTACACCTTC. Translation gives CASSDGGSRGTNYGYTF. The J gene is TRBJ1-2, the V gene TRBV6-1; D is perhaps TRBD1 (6 bases). The germline V gene has CDR1 MNHNS and CDR2 SASEGT. The CDR3 length is 17 residues. The ends were cut back, 3 bases at V and 0 bases at J, with 17 bases in the middle.

V is TRBV30 and J is TRBJ1-2; a weak D match, TRBD1 (6 bases). V lost 0 bases and J 7 bases, leaving 18 bases between the germline ends. The CDR3 length is 15 residues. Germline assignment: CDR1 GTSNPN and CDR2 SVGIG (reference sequence). CDR3 coding DNA: TGTGCCTGGAGTGTAAGTTCGGGGGCCCCCGCTGGCTACACCTTC. Translation: CAWSVSSGAPAGYTF.

The chain combines TRBV7-2 with TRBJ1-2; a possible D gene is TRBD1 (5 bases). This CDR3 comprises 13 residues. Between the trimmed V and J ends, which lost 0 bases and 4 bases, there was a span of 6 bases. Germline V gives CDR1 SGHTA, CDR2 FQGNSA. The CDR3 sequence is CASSLAQGYGYTF. DNA of the CDR3: TGTGCCAGCAGCTTAGCGCAGGGCTATGGCTACACCTTC.

V gene TRBV6-5 combines with J gene TRBJ2-1, with D possibly being TRBD2 (6 bases). The CDR3 is made up of 13 amino acids. The V end was cut by 2 bases, the J end by 6 bases, with 8 bases between. Germline CDR1 and CDR2: MNHEY and SVGAGI. CDR3 sequence reads: CASSYGTLNEQFF. CDR3 sequence (DNA): TGTGCCAGCAGTTACGGGACTCTCAATGAGCAGTTCTTC.

The J gene is TRBJ1-6, the V gene TRBV11-3; weak D call: TRBD1 (5 bases). This CDR3 contains 13 residues. In germline, CDR1 is SGHNT, CDR2 YENEEA. The germline V and J ends were trimmed by 4 bases and 10 bases, with 11 bases remaining between them. The CDR3 DNA sequence: TGTGCCAGCAGCTATTCAGGGCCATCACCCCTCCACTTT. Protein: CASSYSGPSPLHF.